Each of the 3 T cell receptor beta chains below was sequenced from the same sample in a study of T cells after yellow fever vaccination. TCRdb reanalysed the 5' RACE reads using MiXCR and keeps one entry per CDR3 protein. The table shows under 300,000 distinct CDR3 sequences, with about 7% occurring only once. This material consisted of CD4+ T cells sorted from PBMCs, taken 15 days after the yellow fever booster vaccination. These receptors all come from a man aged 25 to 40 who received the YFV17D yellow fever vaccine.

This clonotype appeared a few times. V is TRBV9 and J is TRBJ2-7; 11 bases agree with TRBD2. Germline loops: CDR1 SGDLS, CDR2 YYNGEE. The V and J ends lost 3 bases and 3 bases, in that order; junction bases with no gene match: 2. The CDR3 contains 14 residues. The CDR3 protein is CASSGLAGGYEQYF. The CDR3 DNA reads TGTGCCAGCAGCGGGCTAGCGGGAGGCTACGAGCAGTACTTC.

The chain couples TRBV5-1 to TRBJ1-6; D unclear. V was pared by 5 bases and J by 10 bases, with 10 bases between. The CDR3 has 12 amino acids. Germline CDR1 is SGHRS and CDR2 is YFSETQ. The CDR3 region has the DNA TGCGCCAGCAGTTTCGACGGGTCACCCCTCCACTTT. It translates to CASSFDGSPLHF. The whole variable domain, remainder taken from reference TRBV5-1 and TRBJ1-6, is KAGVTQTPRYLIKTRGQQVTLSCSPISGHRSVSWYQQTPGQGLQFLFEYFSETQRNKGNFPGRFSGRQFSNSRSEMNVSTLELGDSALYLCASSFDGSPLHFGNGTRLTVT.

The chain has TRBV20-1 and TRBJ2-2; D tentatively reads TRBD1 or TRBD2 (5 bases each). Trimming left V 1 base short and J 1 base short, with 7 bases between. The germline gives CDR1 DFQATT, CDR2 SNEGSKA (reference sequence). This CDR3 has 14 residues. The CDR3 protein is CSARAGQNTGELFF. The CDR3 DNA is TGCAGTGCTAGAGCGGGGCAGAACACCGGGGAGCTGTTTTTT.